Listed here are 19 T cell receptor beta chains from one sample, sequenced in a study of PD-1 blockade in classical Hodgkin lymphoma. Here immunoSEQ multiplex PCR was the method, and the copy in TCRdb shows in-frame clones only, minus some. The data show about 90,000 clones, about nine tenths seen once. Each patient's relapse followed autologous stem cell transplantation, and brentuximab vedotin exposure varied. This specimen consisted of peripheral blood mononuclear cells (PBMCs), obtained before the second cycle of nivolumab. These receptors originate from a human donor with classical Hodgkin lymphoma.

The gene calls are TRBV5-4 and TRBJ2-1; 8 bases are a match to TRBD2. With 5 bases clipped from V and 5 bases from J, the junction kept 6 bases outside the gene matches. CDR3 length equals 14 residues. Germline loops: CDR1 SGHNT, CDR2 YYREEE (reference sequence). The DNA of the CDR3 is TGTGCCAGCAGGGCCGGGGGGGGAAACAATGAGCAGTTCTTC. Translated, it gives CASRAGGGNNEQFF.

V and J are TRBV7-3 and TRBJ2-2, with a tentative D call TRBD2 (5 bases). Trimming shortened V by 5 bases and J by 5 bases, and 9 bases separated the two germline ends. Germline CDR1 SGHTA, CDR2 FQGTGA. This CDR3 contains 13 residues. The CDR3 spells CASSAGVTGELFF. The CDR3 bases are TGTGCCAGCAGCGCCGGGGTTACCGGGGAGCTGTTTTTT.

The chain has TRBV30 and TRBJ2-2; perhaps TRBD2 as D (5 bases). Germline V CDR1 and CDR2: GTSNPN, SVGIG (reference sequence). The V gene lost 0 bases and the J gene lost 5 bases, with 13 bases spanning the gap. This CDR3 has 15 amino acids. The CDR3: CAWSVTSSGTGELFF. The CDR3 nucleotides are TGTGCCTGGAGTGTGACATCCTCGGGGACCGGGGAGCTGTTTTTT.

The rearrangement joins TRBV6-5 to TRBJ2-7, with TRBD2 as a possible D gene (5 bases). The CDR3 totals 14 residues. Germline CDR1 MNHEY, CDR2 SVGAGI. V was pared by 0 bases and J by 8 bases, with 14 bases between. CDR3 sequence: CASSYSQTGSKQYF. The CDR3 DNA follows: TGTGCCAGCAGTTACTCGCAAACGGGATCTAAGCAGTACTTC.

The chain uses TRBV10-3 and TRBJ2-2; D is possibly TRBD1 or TRBD2 (6 bases each). Trimming cost V 11 bases and J 6 bases, with 13 bases left between them. Germline CDR1 is ENHRY and CDR2 is SYGVKD. This CDR3 comprises 12 residues. CDR3 residues: CAARGGPGELFF. In DNA form, the CDR3 reads TGTGCCGCCAGAGGGGGGCCCGGGGAGCTGTTTTTT.

The genes are TRBV27 and TRBJ1-4; no clear D. This CDR3 region has 12 residues. Trimming removed 6 bases from V and 4 bases from J, with 6 bases in between. The germline V gene encodes CDR1 MNHEY and CDR2 SMNVEV (reference sequence). DNA for the CDR3: TGTGCCAGCAGCCGAATTAATGAAAAACTGTTTTTT. Amino acid sequence: CASSRINEKLFF.

The chain has TRBV11-2 and TRBJ2-7; D not certain. In germline, CDR1 is SGHAT, CDR2 FQNNGV. Deletions cut 5 bases from V and 0 bases from J, with 8 bases between. The CDR3 covers 13 residues. CDR3 region: CASSPPVSYEQYF. CDR3 coding DNA: TGTGCCAGCAGCCCACCGGTCTCCTACGAGCAGTACTTC.

This sequence joins TRBV5-4 and TRBJ2-7; no definite D call. CDR1 and CDR2 from the germline V gene are SGHNT and YYREEE (reference sequence). V dropped 4 bases and J dropped 0 bases, with 14 bases sitting between them. This CDR3 contains 15 residues. The CDR3 reads CASSPGAASSYEQYF. CDR3 DNA sequence: TGTGCCAGCAGCCCCGGCGCCGCGAGCTCCTACGAGCAGTACTTC.

The rearrangement joins TRBV4-2 to TRBJ1-5; no firm D call. Germline CDR1 reads LGHNA; CDR2 reads YNFKEQ. Trimming took 8 bases from V and 1 from J, leaving 12 bases between them. The CDR3 sequence is 14 residues long. Here the CDR3 reads CASGQVASNQPQHF. For the CDR3, the DNA is TGTGCCAGCGGGCAAGTAGCCAGCAATCAGCCCCAGCATTTT.

As regards this clone: This CDR3 is also generated by other DNA sequences in the sample. The rearrangement links TRBV11-3 to TRBJ2-7, with D perhaps matching TRBD2 (5 bases). Trimming cost V 6 bases and J 0 bases, with 18 bases left between them. Germline V gives CDR1 SGHNT, CDR2 YENEEA. The CDR3 length is 16 residues. The CDR3 DNA reads TGTGCCAGCAGACCTCCCTCCGGGGTCCACTCCTACGAGCAGTACTTC. Translation: CASRPPSGVHSYEQYF.

This chain uses TRBV6-5 with TRBJ2-1; weak D call: TRBD2 (5 bases). Per germline, CDR1 MNHEY and CDR2 SVGAGI. V lost 7 bases to trimming and J lost 9 bases, with 13 bases between them. The CDR3 is 12 amino acids. CDR3 loop: CASKDRGPEQFF. The CDR3 coding sequence is TGTGCCAGCAAAGATCGCGGGCCTGAGCAGTTCTTC.

The chain employs TRBV27 and TRBJ2-7, with TRBD1 identical over 8 bases. There are 14 residues in the CDR3. From germline, CDR1 is MNHEY and CDR2 SMNVEV (reference sequence). V shed 6 bases, J shed 6 bases, and the junction held 10 bases outside the gene matches. The CDR3 is CASSGQGRLIEQYF. For the CDR3, the DNA is TGTGCCAGCAGCGGACAGGGACGCCTCATCGAGCAGTACTTC.

J is TRBJ1-5 and V is TRBV7-8, with TRBD1 matching 9 bases. Germline V gene data show CDR1 as SGHVS and CDR2 as FQNEAQ. Trimming at V came to 3 bases and at J to 3 bases, leaving 12 bases not matched to a gene. The CDR3 loop spans 18 amino acids. The CDR3 bases are TGTGCCAGCAGCTTCACGAGGACAGGGGCCACCCTCAATCAGCCCCAGCATTTT. Protein product: CASSFTRTGATLNQPQHF. The whole variable domain, remainder taken from reference TRBV7-8 and TRBJ1-5, is GAGVSQSPRYKVAKRGQDVALRCDPISGHVSLFWYQQALGQGPEFLTYFQNEAQLDKSGLPSDRFFAERPEGSVSTLKIQRTQQEDSAVYLCASSFTRTGATLNQPQHFGDGTRLSIL.

The rearrangement links TRBV28 to TRBJ1-5; D uncertain. This CDR3 has 12 amino acids. The germline V gene has CDR1 MDHEN and CDR2 SYDVKM. Between the trimmed V and J ends, which lost 7 bases and 6 bases, there was a span of 10 bases. Written as DNA, the CDR3 is TGTGCCAGCAATCGCGGAACTCAGCCCCAGCATTTT. Encoded protein: CASNRGTQPQHF.

The V call is TRBV19, the J call TRBJ1-2; D ambiguous. The CDR3 spans 14 residues. Trimming cost V 6 bases and J 4 bases, with 15 bases left between them. Per germline, CDR1 LNHDA and CDR2 SQIVND (reference sequence). The CDR3 sequence: CASSTSSGFYGYTF. As DNA, the CDR3 is TGTGCCAGTAGCACCTCTAGTGGGTTCTATGGCTACACCTTC.

The chain has TRBV27 and TRBJ2-7; TRBD2 aligns across 7 bases. Per germline, CDR1 MNHEY and CDR2 SMNVEV (reference sequence). This CDR3 has 14 amino acids. V lost 2 bases to trimming and J lost 5 bases; unmatched junction nucleotides: 6. The CDR3 spells CASSLRASGHEQYF. CDR3 bases: TGTGCCAGCAGTTTAAGGGCTAGCGGCCACGAGCAGTACTTC.

This clone was detected a few times. This sequence joins TRBV5-1 and TRBJ2-5; D is unclear. The CDR3 extends over 12 amino acids. CDR1 and CDR2 (germline): SGHRS, YFSETQ. V lost 0 bases, J lost 5 bases, and 5 bases lay in between. Here the CDR3 reads CASSLAGETQYF. The CDR3 coding sequence is TGCGCCAGCAGCTTGGCCGGGGAGACCCAGTACTTC.

The V gene is TRBV29-1, the J gene TRBJ2-3; 10 bases are shared with TRBD2. The germline gives CDR1 SQVTM, CDR2 ANQGSEA. The CDR3 runs to 18 residues. J was trimmed by 0 bases and V by 2 bases; bases with no gene match: 11. The DNA for the CDR3 is TGCAGCGTTGAATTCCCCCTAGCGGGAGCTTTGAGCACAGATACGCAGTATTTT. Translation gives CSVEFPLAGALSTDTQYF.

This rearrangement joins TRBV10-3 to TRBJ2-1; D call uncertain. The V gene's germline CDR1 is ENHRY and CDR2 SYGVKD. V lost 4 bases and J 0 bases, leaving 10 bases between the germline ends. The CDR3 runs to 15 residues. Here the CDR3 DNA reads TGTGCCATCAGTGCCCTGGCGGACTCCTACAATGAGCAGTTCTTC. Its protein product is CAISALADSYNEQFF.